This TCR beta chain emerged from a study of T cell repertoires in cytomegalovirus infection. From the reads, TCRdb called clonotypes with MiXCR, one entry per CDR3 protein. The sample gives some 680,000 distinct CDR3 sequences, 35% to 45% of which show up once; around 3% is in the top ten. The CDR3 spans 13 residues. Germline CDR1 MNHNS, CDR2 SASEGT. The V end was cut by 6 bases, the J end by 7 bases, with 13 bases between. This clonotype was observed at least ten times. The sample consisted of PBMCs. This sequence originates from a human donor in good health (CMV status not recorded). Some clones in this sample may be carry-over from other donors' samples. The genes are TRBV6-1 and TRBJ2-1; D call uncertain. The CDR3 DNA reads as TGTGCCAGCAGATCCCAAAAAGGGAATGAGCAGTTCTTC. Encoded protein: CASRSQKGNEQFF.